Sequencing of this T cell receptor beta chain was carried out in a study of human T cells and chemical hapten exposure. Across the whole study: Upper inner arm skin measuring 2 cm by 2 cm received 2% DPC for sensitization.

This clonotype was counted a few times. The time point: pre-sensitization, week 0. The treatment is: therapeutic diphenylcyclopropenone sensitization with weekly scalp DPC. TCRdb reprocessed the RACE reads with MiXCR, giving one entry per CDR3 protein. The sample lists some 38,000 distinct CDR3 sequences; about 7.6% were seen once. The CDR3 has 12 residues. From germline, CDR1 is SQVTM and CDR2 ANQGSEA. V lost 6 bases, J lost 3 bases, and 10 bases lay in between. Sequencing used whole blood, obtained in connection with sensitization to the hapten diphenylcyclopropenone (DPC). The sequence derives from a woman aged 50 to 60 with alopecia areata. Some clones in this sample may be carry-over from other donors' samples. The J gene is TRBJ2-3, the V gene TRBV29-1; D tentatively fits TRBD1 or TRBD2 (5 bases each). The CDR3 coding sequence is TGCAGCGTGGGGGACGGAACAGATACGCAGTATTTT. Translating gives CSVGDGTDTQYF.